This T cell receptor (beta chain) was sequenced during a study of CD8 T cells in Susac syndrome. About 0.45 to 1 ug RNA was reverse transcribed with random hexamers. MiXCR, applied by TCRdb to the immunoSEQ multiplex PCR reads, yields one record per CDR3 protein. The sample lists about 94,000 distinct CDR3 sequences; about 93% were seen once. This clonotype has a single count. TEMRA cells were FACS-enriched, unlike CD8+ and CD4+ T cells, which were negatively isolated. Germline V gene lookup returns CDR1 SGHTA and CDR2 FQGNSA. The CDR3 totals 15 residues. The J segment lost 7 bases and the V segment lost 5 bases, leaving 5 bases of the junction unmatched.

The sequence came from a human donor with Susac syndrome. Sequenced: CD4+ T cells from PBMCs. The chain links TRBV7-2 to TRBJ1-6; the match to TRBD1 covers 10 bases. CDR3 residues: CASSRTTGGNSPLHF. The CDR3 DNA sequence: TGTGCCAGCAGCCGTACGACAGGGGGCAATTCACCCCTCCACTTT.